Presented here are 9 T cell receptor beta chains from one specimen sequenced in a study of lymphopenia after photon versus proton radiotherapy. Assay: immunoSEQ multiplex PCR; the TCRdb copy retains only in-frame clones and omits some. This sample has around 20,000 clones, with about 85% found just once. The specimen comprised peripheral blood, sampled from a patient treated with photon-based radiotherapy. Source of these receptors: a man aged 60-69 years with pancreatic cancer.

The chain combines TRBV5-6 with TRBJ2-1; maybe TRBD1 (6 bases). Looked up from germline, CDR1 is SGHDT and CDR2 is YYEEEE. This CDR3 is built from 15 residues. The V and J ends lost 5 bases and 6 bases respectively, with 18 bases between them. CDR3 loop: CASRSTGSGVNEQFF. The CDR3 nucleotides read TGTGCCAGCAGATCGACAGGTAGTGGAGTCAATGAGCAGTTCTTC.

The chain uses TRBV5-1 and TRBJ1-2, with 10 bases matching TRBD1. The CDR3 length is 16 residues. Germline V gives CDR1 SGHRS, CDR2 YFSETQ. V trimming: 0 bases; J trimming: 2 bases; junction bases outside the gene matches: 4. For the CDR3, the DNA is TGCGCCAGCAGCTTGGAGTGGGACAGGGGAAACTATGGCTACACCTTC. It specifies CASSLEWDRGNYGYTF.

The gene calls are TRBV27 and TRBJ2-7, with D uncertain. The CDR3 runs to 14 residues. Germline V gene lookup returns CDR1 MNHEY and CDR2 SMNVEV (reference sequence). The V end lost 0 bases, the J end lost 6 bases, and 12 bases lay between the germline ends. For the CDR3, the DNA is TGTGCCAGCAGTTTATCCATGCTGGGCAGCGAGCAGTACTTC. This encodes CASSLSMLGSEQYF.

J is TRBJ2-7 and V is TRBV12-5; D is uncertain. The length of the CDR3 is 12 residues. Germline V gene lookup returns CDR1 LGHNT and CDR2 FRNRAP. V gave up 1 base and J gave up 6 bases, with 7 bases separating them. The CDR3 DNA sequence: TGTGCTAGTGGTTTGGGGGCGACCGAGCAGTACTTC. Translated, it gives CASGLGATEQYF.

In this sample, this clone turned up a few times. The chain is built from TRBV6-6 and TRBJ2-7, with unresolved D. Trimming took off 5 bases at V and 1 base at J, with 9 bases between the two ends. The CDR3 loop spans 13 amino acids. Per the germline V gene, CDR1 is MNHNY and CDR2 is SVGAGI (reference sequence). The CDR3 is CASSGSESYEQYF. The DNA of the CDR3 is TGTGCCAGCAGTGGGTCAGAATCCTACGAGCAGTACTTC.

The chain has TRBV6-5 and TRBJ2-5, with no clear D. The V end was cut by 0 bases, the J end by 1 base, with 3 bases between. Germline values: CDR1 MNHEY, CDR2 SVGAGI. The CDR3 sequence is 13 residues long. CDR3 in amino acids: CASSYSSQETQYF. In DNA form, the CDR3 reads TGTGCCAGCAGTTACTCATCCCAAGAGACCCAGTACTTC.

This clone occurred a few times. V is TRBV6-5 and J is TRBJ2-1; D is undetermined. Germline V gene sequence: CDR1 MNHEY, CDR2 SVGAGI. V lost 4 bases to trimming and J lost 7 bases, with 17 bases between them. The CDR3 sequence is 15 residues long. CDR3 sequence reads: CASSLGIEAVNEQFF. The DNA of the CDR3 is TGTGCCAGCAGTTTAGGAATAGAGGCGGTGAATGAGCAGTTCTTC.

This clone was detected only once. The chain has TRBV19 and TRBJ2-5, with 8 bases lining up with TRBD1. Gene TRBJ2-7 matches the end of the DNA better, so the J call may be wrong. The length of the CDR3 is 14 residues. Germline CDR1 reads LNHDA; CDR2 reads SQIVND (reference sequence). The CDR3 DNA follows: TGTGCCAGTAGCGCAGGGGGCTGGTCCTACGAGCAGTACTTC. Its translation is CASSAGGWSYEQYF.

This clone was observed a handful of times. The chain has TRBV5-6 and TRBJ2-4; TRBD1 might be the D (5 bases). The CDR3 has 14 residues. V was shortened by 4 bases and J by 6 bases, with 14 bases between the two germline ends. CDR1 and CDR2 from the germline V gene are SGHDT and YYEEEE. The CDR3 DNA is TGTGCCAGCAGCGATCGACAGCCTGCAAACATTCAGTACTTC. Translated: CASSDRQPANIQYF.